This entry features one TCR beta chain sequence. Its antigen is unknown. The data belong to a study of T cells expressing NK-cell markers (dated by TCRdb to the early 2020s). Some background on the complete study: TCR beta-chain repertoires were profiled in sorted CD3+CD56+NKG2C+, CD3+CD56+NKG2C- and CD3+CD56-NKG2C+ T-cell subsets from about 8 donors. Among the eight sequenced donors, seven were HCMV-seropositive and one was HCMV-seronegative. The study sequenced eight donors, all healthy volunteers chosen at random: three men and five women. Illumina HiSeq 2000/2500, MiSeq or NextSeq was used to sequence libraries as 2 x 150 bp reads.

To determine HCMV serostatus, a commercial ELISA kit was used to detect HCMV-specific IgG in serum. Ficoll density gradient centrifugation was used to isolate peripheral blood mononuclear cells from blood. Reads for this sample came from an Illumina HiSeq 2000. The TCR beta cDNA libraries were made using 5'RACE template switching, a step that added both a universal primer site and unique molecular identifiers. Priming for cDNA synthesis came from the TCR beta constant segment, and two successive PCR amplification steps followed. In the paper's pipeline: Reads were demultiplexed and grouped by UMI with MIGEC, and clonotypes were assembled and quantified with MiTCR. To exclude erroneous sequences, only TCR cDNA sequences supported by at least two reads were retained. Downstream repertoire analysis used the tcR package, and clonotypes were matched across fractions by CDR3 nucleotide sequence plus V segment. VDJmatch was used to annotate antigen specificity against VDJdb, with one amino acid substitution allowed in CDR3. With the reads reprocessed by TCRdb, a single entry stands for each CDR3 protein sequence and no DNA is reported. These V and J calls derive from TCRdb rather than the authors' analysis. The sample table gives about 170,000 distinct CDR3 sequences. The ten biggest clones cover around 21% of the sample.

Broad study findings and their caveats: Those dominant clonotypes were again the most abundant among CD3+CD56-NKG2C+ cells in a few donors, at roughly 25-60.1%. Whether the expanded NKG2C-expressing T cell clones were specific for HCMV antigens remained unclear. For five or six donors, the dominant CD3+CD56+NKG2C+ clonotypes were among the top 10 CD8+ clonotypes and accounted for roughly 1.0-7.5% of CD8+ T cells.

Sequenced input: blood T cells: a sorted CD56 or NKG2C T cell subset, CD4+ or CD8+ T cells, or bulk PBMC T cells (not recorded which). This TCR was sampled from a man aged 18 to 69 in good health.

CDR3 loop: CASSVWVDRGQETQYF. The chain was built from TRBV2 and TRBJ2-5; TCRdb's D call of TRBD1 is untestable without DNA. The CDR3 spans 16 residues, from the cysteine through the phenylalanine. No DNA sequence was recorded. Via the germline V gene, CDR1 is SNHLY and CDR2 FYNNEI.